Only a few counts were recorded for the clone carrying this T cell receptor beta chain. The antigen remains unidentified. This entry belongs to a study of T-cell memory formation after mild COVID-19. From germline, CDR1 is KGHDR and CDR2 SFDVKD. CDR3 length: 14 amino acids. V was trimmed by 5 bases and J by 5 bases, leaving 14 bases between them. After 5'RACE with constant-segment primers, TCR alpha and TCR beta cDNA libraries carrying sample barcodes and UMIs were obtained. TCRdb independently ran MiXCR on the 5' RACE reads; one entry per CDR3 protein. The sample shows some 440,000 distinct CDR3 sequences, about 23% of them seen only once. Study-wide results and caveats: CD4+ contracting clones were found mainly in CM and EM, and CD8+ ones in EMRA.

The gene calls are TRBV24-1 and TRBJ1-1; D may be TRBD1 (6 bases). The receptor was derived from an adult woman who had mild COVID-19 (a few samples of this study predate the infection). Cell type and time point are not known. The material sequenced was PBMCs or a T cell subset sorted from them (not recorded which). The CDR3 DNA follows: TGTGCCACCAGTGCTGGACAGTCTGGAACTGAAGCTTTCTTT. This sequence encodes CATSAGQSGTEAFF.